Described below is a single T cell receptor (beta chain) sequence and its context. Its antigen remains unknown. The data were obtained in a study of cytomegalovirus exposure and HLA in healthy donors. The study's findings and limits: 164 TCR beta chains were listed as cytomegalovirus-associated.

The PCR was carried out with 60 Vbeta primers and 13 Jbeta primers. Some clones are missing from TCRdb's copy, which holds only in-frame ones; the method was immunoSEQ multiplex PCR. Of approximately 60,000 clones detected, about 80% appear once; the ten largest clones hold over 1.5%. Germline values: CDR1 WNHNN, CDR2 SYGVQD (reference sequence). This CDR3 is built from 14 residues. With 3 bases removed from V and 7 bases from J, the gap between germline ends came to 13 bases. Sequenced sample: PBMCs. This receptor was taken from a man aged 40-49 years in good health and CMV-seronegative. The J gene is TRBJ2-1, the V gene TRBV10-1, with D perhaps matching TRBD1 (6 bases). The CDR3 protein is CASSDLRGRNEQFF. The CDR3, as DNA: TGCGCCAGCAGTGACCTCAGGGGTCGGAATGAGCAGTTCTTC.